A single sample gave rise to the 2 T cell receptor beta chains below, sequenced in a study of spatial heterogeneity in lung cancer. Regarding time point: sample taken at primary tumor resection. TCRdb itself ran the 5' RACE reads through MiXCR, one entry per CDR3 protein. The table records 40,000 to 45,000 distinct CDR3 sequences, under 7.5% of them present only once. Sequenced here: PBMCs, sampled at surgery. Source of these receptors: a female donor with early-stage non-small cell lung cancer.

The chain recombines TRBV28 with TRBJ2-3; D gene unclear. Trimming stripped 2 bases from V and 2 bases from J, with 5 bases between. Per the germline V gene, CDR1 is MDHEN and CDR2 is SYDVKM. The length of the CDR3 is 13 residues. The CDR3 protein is CASSLVLTDTQYF. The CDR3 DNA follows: TGTGCCAGCAGTTTAGTCCTCACAGATACGCAGTATTTT.

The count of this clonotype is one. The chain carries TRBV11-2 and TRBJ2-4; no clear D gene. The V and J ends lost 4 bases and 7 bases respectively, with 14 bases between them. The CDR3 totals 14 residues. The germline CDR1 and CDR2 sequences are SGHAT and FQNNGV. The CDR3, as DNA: TGTGCCAGCAGCTCATGCCTCCAAGGGAACATTCAGTACTTC. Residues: CASSSCLQGNIQYF.